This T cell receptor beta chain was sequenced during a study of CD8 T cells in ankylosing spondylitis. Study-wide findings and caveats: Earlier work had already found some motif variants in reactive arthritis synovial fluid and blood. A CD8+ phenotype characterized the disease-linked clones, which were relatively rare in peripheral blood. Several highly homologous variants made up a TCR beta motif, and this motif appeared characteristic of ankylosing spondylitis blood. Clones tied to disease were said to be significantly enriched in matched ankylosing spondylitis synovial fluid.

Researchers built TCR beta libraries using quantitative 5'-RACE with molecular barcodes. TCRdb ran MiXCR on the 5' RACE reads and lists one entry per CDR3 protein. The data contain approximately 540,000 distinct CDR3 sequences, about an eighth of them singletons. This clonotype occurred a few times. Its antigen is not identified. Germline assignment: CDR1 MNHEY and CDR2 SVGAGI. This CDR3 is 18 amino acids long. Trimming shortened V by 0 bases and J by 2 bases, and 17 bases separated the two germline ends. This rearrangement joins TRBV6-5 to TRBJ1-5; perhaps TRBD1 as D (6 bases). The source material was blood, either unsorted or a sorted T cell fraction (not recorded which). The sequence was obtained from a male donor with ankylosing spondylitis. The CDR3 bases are TGTGCCAGCAGTTACTCTGGGCAGGGGTTGCTCGGCAATCAGCCCCAGCATTTT. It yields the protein CASSYSGQGLLGNQPQHF.